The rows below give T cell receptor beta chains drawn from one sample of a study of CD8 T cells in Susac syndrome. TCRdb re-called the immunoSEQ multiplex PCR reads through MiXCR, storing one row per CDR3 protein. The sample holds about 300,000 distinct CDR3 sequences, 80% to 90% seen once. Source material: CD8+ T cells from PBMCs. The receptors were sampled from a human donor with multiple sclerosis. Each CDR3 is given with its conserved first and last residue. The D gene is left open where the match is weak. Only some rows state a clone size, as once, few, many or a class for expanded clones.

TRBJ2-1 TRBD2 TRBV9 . TGTGCCAGCAGCGCGACTAGCGGGAGTAGCAATGAGCAGTTCTTC CASSATSGSSNEQFF
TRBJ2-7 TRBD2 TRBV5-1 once TGCGCCAGCAGCCGTACGGGACTAGCGGGAGACACCCACGAGCAGTACTTC CASSRTGLAGDTHEQYF
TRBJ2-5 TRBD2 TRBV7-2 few TGTGCCAGCAGCTTAGCAGCTAGCGGGGAGGTAGGAGAGACCCAGTACTTC CASSLAASGEVGETQYF
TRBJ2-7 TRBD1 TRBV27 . TGTGCCAGCAGTTTAATAGGGACAGACTCCGAGCAGTACTTC CASSLIGTDSEQYF
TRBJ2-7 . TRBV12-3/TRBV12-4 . TGTGCCAGCCGTTCCGGAATCCGGCTCGAGCAGTACTTC CASRSGIRLEQYF
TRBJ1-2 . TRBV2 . TGTGCCAATCACGGCGGGGATGGCTACACCTTC CANHGGDGYTF
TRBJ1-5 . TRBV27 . TGTGCCAGCAGTTTAAGCTGGCTCAATCAGCCCCAGCATTTT CASSLSWLNQPQHF
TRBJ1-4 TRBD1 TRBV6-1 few TGTGCCAGCAGGCGGGGACAGGAAAATGAAAAACTGTTTTTT CASRRGQENEKLFF
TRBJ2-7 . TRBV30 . TGTGCCTGGAGTGTAACCCCCCCGGGGCAGGCGAACTTCTACGAGCAGTACTTC CAWSVTPPGQANFYEQYF
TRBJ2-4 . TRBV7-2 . TGTGCCAGCAGCACGAGATTTCAGGGTGTAGCCAAAAACATTCAGTACTTC CASSTRFQGVAKNIQYF
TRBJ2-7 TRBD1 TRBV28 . TGTGCCAGCAGTCCGAGGACAGGAAAATACTCCTACGAGCAGTACTTC CASSPRTGKYSYEQYF
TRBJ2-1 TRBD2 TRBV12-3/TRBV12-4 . TGTGCCAGCAGTTTAGCGAGCGGGATGGGCTATGAGCAGTTCTTC CASSLASGMGYEQFF
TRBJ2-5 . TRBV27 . TGTGCCAGCAGTTTATCGAGGGCGGGGGAGACCCAGTACTTC CASSLSRAGETQYF
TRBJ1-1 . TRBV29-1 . TGCAGCGTTGAGGGCAGGGAAGGAGCTTTCTTT CSVEGREGAFF
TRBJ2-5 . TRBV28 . TGTGCCAGCAGTTTCCGACCCGGGGCCCAGTACTTC CASSFRPGAQYF
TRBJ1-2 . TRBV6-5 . TGTGCCAGCAGTGCCCGGGCTCATTATGGCTACACCTTC CASSARAHYGYTF
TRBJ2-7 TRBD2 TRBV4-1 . TGCGCCAGCAGCCATCGACTAGCGGGCGGGGGCCCTAACTACGAGCAGTACTTC CASSHRLAGGGPNYEQYF
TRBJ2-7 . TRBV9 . TGTGCCAGCGGAAGTGGGGTTACCAGTAGCTCCTACGAGCAGTACTTC CASGSGVTSSSYEQYF
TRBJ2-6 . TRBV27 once TGTGCCAGCACGATCAGGGGCACAGGGGCCAACGTCCTGACTTTC CASTIRGTGANVLTF
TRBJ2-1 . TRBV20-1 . TGCAGTGCTCCCGGTGGGAACAATGAGCAGTTCTTC CSAPGGNNEQFF
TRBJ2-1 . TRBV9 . TGTGCCAGCAGCGTAGATCGCTACCATGAGCAGTTCTTC CASSVDRYHEQFF
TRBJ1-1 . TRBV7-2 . TGTGCCAGCAGAGTCGCTGAAGCTTTCTTT CASRVAEAFF
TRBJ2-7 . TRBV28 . TGTGCCAGCAGTTTAAGGGGGACTACCTACGAGCAGTACTTC CASSLRGTTYEQYF
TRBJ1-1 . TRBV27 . TGTGCCAGCAGTTTAGCGTTGCCGAACACTGAAGCTTTCTTT CASSLALPNTEAFF
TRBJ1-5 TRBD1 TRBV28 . TGTGCCAGCAGAAATAAAACCATCGCCCCAGATCGACAGGGTGTAGGACAGCCCCAGCATTTT CASRNKTIAPDRQGVGQPQHF
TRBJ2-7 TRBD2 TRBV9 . TGTGCCAGCAGCTCCGGGGGGAGTAAGAGGAACGAGCAGTACTTC CASSSGGSKRNEQYF
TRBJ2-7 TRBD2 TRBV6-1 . TGTGCCAGCAGTACGAGACTAGCGGGGGTCTACGAGCAGTACTTC CASSTRLAGVYEQYF
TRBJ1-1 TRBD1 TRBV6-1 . TGTGCCAGCAGTCCTTCCCCTTTTCCTGAGGGGGCGCGCACTGAAGCTTTCTTT CASSPSPFPEGARTEAFF
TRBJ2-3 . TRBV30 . TGTGCCTGGAGCGGCGGGCGAATTACAGATACGCAGTATTTT CAWSGGRITDTQYF
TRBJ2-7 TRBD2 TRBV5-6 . TGTGCCAGCAGCGCGACGGGGCGGGAGGATACCTACGAGCAGTACTTC CASSATGREDTYEQYF
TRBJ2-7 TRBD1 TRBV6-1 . TGTGCCAGCAGTGCACTTTGGCAGGGGGCCAGGGGCGAGCAGTACTTC CASSALWQGARGEQYF
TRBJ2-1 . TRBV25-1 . TGTGCCAGCAGTGAAAGGGCCCGCTCCTACAATGAGCAGTTCTTC CASSERARSYNEQFF
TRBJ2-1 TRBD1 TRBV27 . TGTGCCAGCAATTCCGGGACAGGGTTGGTCTACAATGAGCAGTTCTTC CASNSGTGLVYNEQFF
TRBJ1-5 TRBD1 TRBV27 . TGTGCCAGCAGTCCTCACAGGGGTAAGGACAATCAGCCCCAGCATTTT CASSPHRGKDNQPQHF
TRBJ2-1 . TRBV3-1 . TGTGCCAGCAGCCAAGAGTTCACGGGGAGCTCCTACAATGAGCAGTTCTTC CASSQEFTGSSYNEQFF
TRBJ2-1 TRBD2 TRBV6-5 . TGTGCCAGCAGTTACTCCAAGCGGGAGGGCCTGACCCGCGAGTTCTTC CASSYSKREGLTREFF
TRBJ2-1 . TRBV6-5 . TGTGCCAGCAGTTACTCGGTAGGCCCCAATGAGCAGTTCTTC CASSYSVGPNEQFF
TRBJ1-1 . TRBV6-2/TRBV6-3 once TGTGCCAGCAGTTACTCGACGGCCGGGACAGAAGCTTTCTTT CASSYSTAGTEAFF
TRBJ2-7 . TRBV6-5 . TGTGCCAGCTCATGGCCCGAGCAGTACTTC CASSWPEQYF
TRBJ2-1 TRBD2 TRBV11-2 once TGTGCCAGCAGCTTAGGGGCGGGAGCGGGCTACAATGAGCAGTTCTTC CASSLGAGAGYNEQFF
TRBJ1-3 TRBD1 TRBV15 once TGTGCCACCAGCAGAGTCGGACAGGGGGACACCATATATTTT CATSRVGQGDTIYF
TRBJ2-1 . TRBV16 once TGTGCCAGCAGCCCAGGGGATAGAGAGCAGTTCTTC CASSPGDREQFF
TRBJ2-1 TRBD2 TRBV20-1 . TGCAGTGCTAGTCAGGTGGGACTAGCGGCCGATGAGCAGTTCTTC CSASQVGLAADEQFF
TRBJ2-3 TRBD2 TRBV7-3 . TGTGCCAGCAGCTCTGGGAGGGAAGGGCTCCCAGATACGCAGTATTTT CASSSGREGLPDTQYF
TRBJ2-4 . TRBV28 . TGTGCCAGCACCCAATCCAAAAACATTCAGTACTTC CASTQSKNIQYF
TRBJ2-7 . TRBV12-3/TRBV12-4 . TGTGCCAGCAGTTTTAACGGTGGAAGGTTAGACGAGCAGTACTTC CASSFNGGRLDEQYF
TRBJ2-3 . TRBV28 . TGTGCCAGCAGTTTATGGGGGGGTGCGTTGATGGCAGATACGCAGTATTTT CASSLWGGALMADTQYF
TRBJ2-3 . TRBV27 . TGTGCCAGCAGTTTCCAAGGCAGGGCCGGCACAGATACGCAGTATTTT CASSFQGRAGTDTQYF
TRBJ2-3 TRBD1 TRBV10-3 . TGTGCCATCAGCATTCGGACAGGGAAGACAGATACGCAGTATTTT CAISIRTGKTDTQYF
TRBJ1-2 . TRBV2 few TGTGCCAGCAAGGAGTCGGGGTTTTACTATGGCTACACCTTC CASKESGFYYGYTF
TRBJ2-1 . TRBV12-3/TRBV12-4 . TGTGCCAGCAAAGGTAGCGGCACCTACAATGAGCAGTTCTTC CASKGSGTYNEQFF
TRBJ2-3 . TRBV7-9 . TGTGCCAGCAGCTCCTTGGACACAGATACGCAGTATTTT CASSSLDTDTQYF
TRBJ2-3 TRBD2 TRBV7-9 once TGTGCCAGCACCAAGCGGGAGGGCGGCACAGATACGCAGTATTTT CASTKREGGTDTQYF
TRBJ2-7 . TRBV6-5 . TGTGCCAGCAGCTCGAGGCCTGATTACGAGCAGTACTTC CASSSRPDYEQYF
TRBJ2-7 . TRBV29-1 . TGCAGCGTTGGGACTTTCTACGAGCAGTACTTC CSVGTFYEQYF
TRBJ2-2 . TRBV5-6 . TGTGCCAGCAGCTTGGCACACGGGGAGCTGTTTTTT CASSLAHGELFF
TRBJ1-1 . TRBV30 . TGTGCCTGGGGTGGGGTCGGGGACCAAATTTTCATGAACACTGAAGCTTTCTTT CAWGGVGDQIFMNTEAFF